This passage covers 14 T cell receptor beta chains from one sample sequenced in a study of pediatric ulcerative colitis (dated by TCRdb to between 2017 and 2020). The library was produced with the immunoSEQ multiplex PCR assay. The table was pulled from immuneACCESS by TCRdb, which kept in-frame rearrangements only. Such tables lose some clones; where checked, under half of the loss comes from unresolved V genes, and the rest has no known cause. The sample profile shows about 64,000 clones; around 80% of them were found once. 5.2% of the sample goes to the ten largest clones. Sequenced material: blood. The receptors were gathered from a boy younger than 18 with moderate ulcerative colitis.

This clone is a singleton in its sample. The chain joins TRBV19 to TRBJ2-5; no reliable D call. Germline CDR1 is LNHDA and CDR2 is SQIVND (reference sequence). CDR3 length equals 12 residues. Trimming stripped 8 bases from V and 3 bases from J, with 10 bases between. CDR3: CASLDTKETQYF. In DNA, the CDR3 is TGTGCCAGTTTAGACACAAAAGAGACCCAGTACTTC.

The chain uses TRBV19 and TRBJ2-1; 14 nucleotides match TRBD2. CDR3 size: 13 residues. V dropped 3 bases and J dropped 14; count of bases not matched to a gene: 3. CDR1 and CDR2 from the germline V gene are LNHDA and SQIVND (reference sequence). In DNA form, the CDR3 reads TGTGCCAGTAGTATGGGACTAGCGGGAGAGGAGTTCTTC. This translates into CASSMGLAGEEFF. The complete variable domain, with remaining parts taken from reference TRBV19 and TRBJ2-1, reads DGGITQSPKYLFRKEGQNVTLSCEQNLNHDAMYWYRQDPGQGLRLIYYSQIVNDFQKGDIAEGYSVSREKKESFPLTVTSAQKNPTAFYLCASSMGLAGEEFFGPGTRLTVL.

This clone appeared a single time. The chain is built from TRBV4-3 and TRBJ2-5; 12 positions match TRBD2. V was clipped by 0 bases and J by 5 bases; unmatched bases: 1. The V gene's germline CDR1 is LGHNA and CDR2 YSLEER. The CDR3 totals 15 residues. The CDR3 here is CASSQDGLAGETQYF. In DNA, the CDR3 is TGCGCCAGCAGCCAAGATGGACTAGCGGGGGAGACCCAGTACTTC.

V usage is TRBV2 and J usage is TRBJ2-3, with 12 bases that match TRBD2. Germline V gene data show CDR1 as SNHLY and CDR2 as FYNNEI. Trimming cost V 6 bases and J 0 bases; bases outside gene matches: 4. There are 16 residues in the CDR3. CDR3 sequence reads: CASRKGTSGSTDTQYF. Here the CDR3 DNA reads TGTGCCAGCAGGAAGGGGACTAGCGGGAGCACAGATACGCAGTATTTT.

This rearrangement joins TRBV7-2 to TRBJ2-1; 11 nucleotides match TRBD2. Germline CDR1 and CDR2: SGHTA and FQGNSA. V was clipped by 4 bases and J by 9 bases; unmatched bases: 11. The length of the CDR3 is 16 residues. The CDR3 region is CASSWPSSGRIAEQFF. DNA for the CDR3: TGTGCCAGCAGCTGGCCATCTAGCGGGAGGATAGCTGAGCAGTTCTTC.

The gene calls are TRBV4-1 and TRBJ1-2, with D perhaps TRBD1 (6 bases). Per the germline V gene, CDR1 is MGHRA and CDR2 is YSYEKL. V was clipped by 0 bases and J by 3 bases, with 17 bases between them. The CDR3 spans 17 residues. CDR3 nucleotide sequence: TGCGCCAGCAGCCAAGATTCAGCGGACAGAATAGACTATGGCTACACCTTC. It encodes CASSQDSADRIDYGYTF.

The CDR3: CASSRGTVNTGELFF. The CDR3 nucleotides are TGTGCCAGCAGCCGGGGGACAGTGAACACCGGGGAGCTGTTTTTT. The J gene is TRBJ2-2, the V gene TRBV14; 7 bases match TRBD1. Germline values: CDR1 SGHDN, CDR2 FVKESK. CDR3 length: 15 amino acids. Trimming took 4 bases from V and 1 from J; bases not matched to a gene: 3.

This chain joins TRBV7-2 and TRBJ2-3, with unresolved D. V lost 5 bases, J lost 11 bases, and 14 bases lay in between. CDR1 and CDR2 from the germline V gene are SGHTA and FQGNSA. The CDR3 totals 12 residues. CDR3 nucleotide sequence: TGTGCCAGCAGCCCCTCAGTGGGTCAGCAGTATTTT. Translated, it gives CASSPSVGQQYF.

V usage is TRBV25-1 and J usage is TRBJ2-7; D tentatively reads TRBD1 or TRBD2 (5 bases each). Germline assignment: CDR1 MGHDK and CDR2 SYGVNS. The CDR3 has 15 amino acids. Trimming shortened V by 5 bases and J by 2 bases, and 16 bases separated the two germline ends. As DNA, the CDR3 is TGTGCCAGCAGTAACAACCGGGACCGACCCTACGAGCAGTACTTC. Protein product: CASSNNRDRPYEQYF.

The chain employs TRBV7-8 and TRBJ2-7; D uncertain. The germline V gene has CDR1 SGHVS and CDR2 FQNEAQ. V was cut by 5 bases and J by 2 bases, with 22 bases left in between. The CDR3 contains 17 residues. The CDR3 region is CASSPLRRTLLTYEQYF. For the CDR3, the DNA is TGTGCCAGCAGCCCCCTTCGGCGGACGCTACTGACCTACGAGCAGTACTTC.

The V gene is TRBV7-3, the J gene TRBJ1-1, with TRBD1 identical over 7 bases. With V trimmed by 6 bases and J by 2 bases, 9 bases remained unmatched. The CDR3 is made up of 15 amino acids. Germline values: CDR1 SGHTA, CDR2 FQGTGA. This chain's CDR3 is CASRGQPNTNTEAFF. DNA of the CDR3: TGTGCCAGCAGGGGACAGCCTAACACTAACACTGAAGCTTTCTTT.

In DNA form, the CDR3 reads TGTGCCAGCAGCTTAGAATCCGGTAGCAGGCTTCTTGGCTACACCTTC. It translates to CASSLESGSRLLGYTF. The chain uses TRBV7-2 and TRBJ1-2; D call uncertain. The CDR3 covers 16 residues. V lost 1 base, J lost 7 bases, and 19 bases lay in between. Germline-derived CDR1 and CDR2 are SGHTA and FQGNSA.

The chain employs TRBV19 and TRBJ1-3, with D perhaps TRBD1 (6 bases). CDR1 LNHDA and CDR2 SQIVND come from the germline V gene (reference sequence). Trimming stripped 5 bases from V and 0 bases from J, with 17 bases between. The CDR3 covers 17 residues. The CDR3 DNA reads TGTGCCAGTAGTGCATCCGGACAGAGACTCTCTGGAAACACCATATATTTT. It translates to CASSASGQRLSGNTIYF.

The rearrangement uses TRBV19 and TRBJ1-1; perhaps TRBD1 as D (6 bases). The germline V and J ends were trimmed by 5 bases and 4 bases, with 11 bases remaining between them. The CDR3 has 13 amino acids. Germline V gene lookup returns CDR1 LNHDA and CDR2 SQIVND (reference sequence). CDR3 residues: CASSPQGFTEAFF. The CDR3 bases are TGTGCCAGTAGTCCACAGGGCTTCACTGAAGCTTTCTTT.